A single sample is the source of the 12 T cell receptor beta chains below, sequenced in a study of blood T cells in healthy people across ages. Alongside a J-beta primer mix, a sample-barcoded 5' primer served in a second PCR lasting roughly 7 to 11 cycles. Via MiXCR, TCRdb re-called the 5' RACE reads, giving one row per CDR3 protein. The sample records roughly 1.4 million distinct CDR3 sequences, around 59% being singletons. The sequencing input was blood. Every receptor here comes from a man aged 18-30 years in good health.

The J gene is TRBJ2-1, the V gene TRBV12-3 or TRBV12-4; TRBD1 aligns across 10 bases. V lost 6 bases to trimming and J lost 7 bases; unmatched junction nucleotides: 9. The CDR3 has 15 amino acids. DNA for the CDR3: TGTGCCAGCAGCTGGGACAGGGGAAGTAGAAATGAGCAGTTCTTC. Protein product: CASSWDRGSRNEQFF.

The chain is built from TRBV28 and TRBJ2-7; D is possibly TRBD1 (6 bases). Per the germline V gene, CDR1 is MDHEN and CDR2 is SYDVKM. Trimming pared 5 bases from V and 3 bases from J, leaving 11 bases between. This CDR3 has 13 amino acids. This CDR3 is CASSGQSYYEQYF. The CDR3 region has the DNA TGTGCCAGCAGTGGACAGTCTTACTACGAGCAGTACTTC.

The table lists this clonotype with many counts. V gene TRBV27 combines with J gene TRBJ1-2, with 8 bases that match TRBD1. V shed 6 bases, J shed 4 bases, and the junction held 4 bases outside the gene matches. Germline V gene lookup returns CDR1 MNHEY and CDR2 SMNVEV (reference sequence). This CDR3 comprises 13 residues. The chain's CDR3 is CASSPDRAYGYTF. CDR3 sequence (DNA): TGTGCCAGCAGCCCGGACAGGGCCTATGGCTACACCTTC.

The genes are TRBV2 and TRBJ2-4; TRBD1 is a possible D gene (6 bases). Per the germline V gene, CDR1 is SNHLY and CDR2 is FYNNEI. CDR3 length equals 14 residues. Trimming left V 7 bases short and J 7 bases short, with 17 bases between. CDR3 bases: TGTGCCAGCACCCAGGGGAGTTCTGGGAACATTCAGTACTTC. Translated, it gives CASTQGSSGNIQYF.

This clonotype was picked up a small number of times. The rearrangement links TRBV6-5 to TRBJ1-2; 7 bases line up with TRBD1. Germline V lookup: CDR1 MNHEY, CDR2 SVGAGI. The CDR3 runs 12 residues. V dropped 8 bases and J dropped 6; count of bases not matched to a gene: 6. The CDR3 DNA follows: TGTGCCAGCCGCAGGGGGGGAGATGGCTACACCTTC. It encodes CASRRGGDGYTF.

The chain employs TRBV5-1 and TRBJ2-1; maybe TRBD2 (6 bases). CDR1 is SGHRS and CDR2 is YFSETQ in the germline V gene. Trimming removed 4 bases from V and 5 bases from J, with 19 bases in between. The CDR3 length is 16 residues. CDR3 amino acids: CASSPVTSSLHNEQFF. CDR3 nucleotide sequence: TGCGCCAGCAGCCCTGTGACTAGTTCCCTCCACAATGAGCAGTTCTTC.

This clonotype was seen a handful of times. The J gene is TRBJ2-7, the V gene TRBV20-1, with 9 bases identical to TRBD2. The CDR3 length is 14 residues. The junction had 8 bases not matched to a gene; V was cut back by 3 bases and J by 5 bases. Germline assignment: CDR1 DFQATT and CDR2 SNEGSKA (reference sequence). The CDR3 region is CSASGVTSGNEQYF. The CDR3 DNA reads as TGCAGTGCTAGTGGTGTGACTAGCGGAAACGAGCAGTACTTC.

Only a few counts were recorded for this clonotype. The chain combines TRBV12-3 or TRBV12-4 with TRBJ2-7, with D perhaps matching TRBD1 (5 bases). V was trimmed by 1 base and J by 4 bases, leaving 17 bases between them. The length of the CDR3 is 16 residues. CDR3 coding DNA: TGTGCCAGCAGTTTAGTCTTCCGGCCAGGGCAGTACGAGCAGTACTTC. Amino acid sequence: CASSLVFRPGQYEQYF.

V gene TRBV25-1 combines with J gene TRBJ2-7; 9 bases line up with TRBD1. The better agreement between TRBJ2-5 and the DNA end casts doubt on the J call. CDR3 length: 16 residues. The germline CDR1 and CDR2 sequences are MGHDK and SYGVNS. CDR3 DNA: TGTGCCAGCAGTACTTACATTCGGACAGGGGCAGAGACCCAGTACTTC. This encodes CASSTYIRTGAETQYF.

This clonotype showed up just a few times. The chain has TRBV25-1 and TRBJ2-1; perhaps TRBD2 as D (6 bases). The germline CDR1 and CDR2 sequences are MGHDK and SYGVNS. Trimming shortened V by 0 bases and J by 0 bases, and 12 bases separated the two germline ends. This CDR3 spans 17 amino acids. CDR3 coding DNA: TGTGCCAGCAGTGAATATGGCGGGGAGAGCTCCTACAATGAGCAGTTCTTC. Residues: CASSEYGGESSYNEQFF.

V gene TRBV4-3 combines with J gene TRBJ2-7; the D gene could be TRBD1 or TRBD2 (5 bases each). V lost 0 bases and J lost 5, with 11 bases in between. Per germline, CDR1 LGHNA and CDR2 YSLEER. This CDR3 comprises 14 residues. The CDR3 DNA sequence: TGCGCCAGCAGCCAAGAATTGAGGGGCAACGAGCAGTACTTC. This codes for CASSQELRGNEQYF.

V and J are TRBV3-1 and TRBJ2-5; D uncertain. Trimming shortened V by 3 bases and J by 3 bases, and 8 bases separated the two germline ends. The CDR3 length is 13 residues. Germline assignment: CDR1 LGHDT and CDR2 YNNKEL (reference sequence). CDR3 sequence reads: CASSHQYEETQYF. The CDR3 DNA reads as TGTGCCAGCAGCCATCAATATGAAGAGACCCAGTACTTC.